These T cell receptor beta chains were read from a single sample in a study of T-cell reconstitution after alpha-beta-depleted transplantation in children. TCRdb re-called the PCR reads with MiXCR, one entry per CDR3 protein. The sample has about 200,000 distinct CDR3 sequences; approximately 6.8% are singletons. Sequencing was performed on PBMCs, taken before TCRalphabeta/CD19-depleted stem cell transplant. These TCRs come from a girl less than two years old with combined immunodeficiency, due to receive a stem cell transplant. The CDR3 runs from the conserved cysteine through the conserved F or W. The order of the fields is V gene, D gene, clone size, J gene, CDR3 protein, CDR3 DNA. A D gene is named only where the DNA matches it firmly. Clone size is not always given. Where it is, it says once, few, many or a class for expanded clones.

TRBV5-1	TRBD2	many	TRBJ2-1	CASSLLAEYNEQFF	TGCGCCAGCAGCTTACTAGCGGAATACAATGAGCAGTTCTTC
TRBV28	-	-	TRBJ2-7	CASSPLGTAGEQYF	TGTGCCAGCAGTCCCCTAGGGACCGCGGGCGAGCAGTACTTC
TRBV7-3	TRBD2	many	TRBJ2-3	CASSPSGLAGADTQYF	TGTGCCAGCAGCCCCTCGGGACTAGCGGGAGCAGATACGCAGTATTTT
TRBV20-1	-	many	TRBJ2-1	CSARDWGTPYNEQFF	TGCAGTGCTAGAGATTGGGGGACTCCCTACAATGAGCAGTTCTTC
TRBV25-1	-	few	TRBJ1-1	CASSERGRGGTEAFF	TGTGCCAGCAGTGAAAGGGGTAGGGGGGGCACTGAAGCTTTCTTT
TRBV12-3/TRBV12-4	TRBD1	many	TRBJ2-5	CASSPGDRIGTQYF	TGTGCCAGCAGTCCAGGGGACAGGATTGGGACCCAGTACTTC
TRBV4-1	-	few	TRBJ2-7	CASSRMGFSYEQYF	TGCGCCAGCAGCCGCATGGGTTTCTCCTACGAGCAGTACTTC
TRBV20-1	TRBD2	many	TRBJ2-7	CSARDMQRGNEQYF	TGCAGTGCTAGGGATATGCAGCGGGGGAACGAGCAGTACTTC
TRBV12-3/TRBV12-4	-	many	TRBJ2-1	CASNPGPMGQFF	TGTGCCAGCAATCCGGGGCCCATGGGGCAGTTCTTC
TRBV27	-	many	TRBJ2-4	CASSLNPGYIQYF	TGTGCCAGCAGTCTCAACCCTGGGTACATTCAGTACTTC
TRBV4-2	TRBD2	-	TRBJ2-3	CASSRLAPSTDTQYF	TGTGCCAGCAGCAGACTAGCGCCTAGCACAGATACGCAGTATTTT
TRBV10-3	-	many	TRBJ2-7	CAISELGTIQYF	TGTGCCATCAGTGAGCTAGGCACAATACAGTACTTC
TRBV12-5	-	many	TRBJ2-1	CASGFSAGASSYNEQFF	TGTGCTAGTGGTTTTAGCGCGGGGGCGAGCTCCTACAATGAGCAGTTCTTC
TRBV12-3/TRBV12-4	-	many	TRBJ1-3	CASRHDVGTGNTIYF	TGTGCCAGCAGACACGACGTGGGAACAGGAAACACCATATATTTT
TRBV7-2	-	many	TRBJ2-7	CASSSGSTYEQYF	TGTGCCAGCAGCTCGGGGTCTACCTACGAGCAGTACTTC
TRBV28	-	many	TRBJ2-2	CASSSRWELFF	TGTGCCAGCAGCTCCCGTTGGGAGCTGTTTTTT
TRBV29-1	TRBD2	many	TRBJ2-7	CSVEGSGNPLSHEQYF	TGCAGCGTTGAAGGTAGCGGGAACCCCTTATCCCACGAGCAGTACTTC
TRBV20-1	-	many	TRBJ1-1	CSAREVPANTEAFF	TGCAGTGCTAGAGAAGTTCCAGCGAACACTGAAGCTTTCTTT
TRBV14	-	few	TRBJ2-7	CASSQDKQAPYEQYF	TGTGCCAGCAGCCAAGATAAACAGGCCCCGTACGAGCAGTACTTC
TRBV18	-	few	TRBJ1-3	CASSPAEGGNTIYF	TGTGCCAGCTCACCGGCGGAAGGGGGAAACACCATATATTTT
TRBV5-6	-	many	TRBJ1-5	CASSLGPQIGNQPQHF	TGTGCCAGCAGCTTGGGTCCACAGATAGGCAATCAGCCCCAGCATTTT
TRBV20-1	-	many	TRBJ2-5	CSAPHRVEGGQETQYF	TGCAGTGCTCCTCATAGGGTCGAGGGGGGACAAGAGACCCAGTACTTC
TRBV5-1	-	few	TRBJ1-1	CASSFRTPTGEETFF	TGCGCCAGCAGCTTCCGGACCCCTACGGGGGAGGAAACTTTCTTT
TRBV4-2	TRBD2	many	TRBJ2-3	CASSQGLGLAGISDTQYF	TGTGCCAGCAGCCAAGGATTGGGTCTAGCGGGGATCTCAGATACGCAGTATTTT
TRBV5-1	-	few	TRBJ2-7	CASSFYGGSLYEQYF	TGCGCCAGCAGCTTTTATGGGGGTTCACTCTACGAGCAGTACTTC
TRBV5-1	-	many	TRBJ2-1	CASSTGPPYNEQFF	TGCGCCAGCAGCACAGGGCCCCCCTACAATGAGCAGTTCTTC
TRBV7-8	TRBD2	few	TRBJ2-1	CASSPDIRSGSYNEQFF	TGTGCCAGCAGCCCCGACATAAGAAGCGGGAGCTACAATGAGCAGTTCTTC
TRBV21-1	-	-	TRBJ2-1	CASSKDRGPYNEQFF	TGTGCCAGCAGCAAAGACAGGGGCCCCTACAATGAGCAGTTCTTC
TRBV28	TRBD1	few	TRBJ1-5	CASSLKGRGDQPQHF	TGTGCCAGCAGTTTAAAGGGCAGGGGGGATCAGCCCCAGCATTTT
TRBV28	-	many	TRBJ2-2	CASRYYTGELFF	TGTGCCAGCAGATATTACACCGGGGAGCTGTTTTTT
TRBV5-1	-	many	TRBJ1-2	CASSLRDIQASNYGYTF	TGCGCCAGCAGCTTGAGAGATATACAGGCTTCTAACTATGGCTACACCTTC
TRBV30	-	-	TRBJ1-1	CPMTDPEAFF	TGTCCCATGACCGACCCTGAAGCTTTCTTT
TRBV18	-	many	TRBJ2-7	CASSPGGPEQYF	TGTGCCAGCTCACCGGGAGGCCCCGAGCAGTACTTC
TRBV24-1	-	many	TRBJ2-7	CATGAGRAEEQYF	TGTGCCACCGGGGCCGGCAGAGCGGAGGAGCAGTACTTC
TRBV4-1	-	many	TRBJ1-1	CASSQEDVVIEAFF	TGCGCCAGCAGCCAGGAGGACGTCGTTATTGAAGCTTTCTTT
TRBV12-3/TRBV12-4	-	-	TRBJ2-7	CASSWGASSYEQYF	TGTGCCAGCAGTTGGGGGGCGAGCTCCTACGAGCAGTACTTC
TRBV5-1	-	many	TRBJ2-7	CASSLYKSYEQYF	TGCGCCAGCAGCTTGTACAAGTCCTACGAGCAGTACTTC
TRBV7-2	TRBD2	many	TRBJ2-1	CASSLRGLAGRNEQFF	TGTGCCAGCAGCTTACGCGGACTAGCGGGACGCAATGAGCAGTTCTTC
TRBV28	-	many	TRBJ1-1	CASSFDVTEAFF	TGTGCCAGCAGTTTCGACGTGACTGAAGCTTTCTTT
TRBV4-2	TRBD2	many	TRBJ2-3	CASSPGQTSGNTDTQYF	TGTGCCAGCAGCCCGGGACAGACTAGCGGAAACACAGATACGCAGTATTTT
TRBV12-3/TRBV12-4	TRBD1	-	TRBJ1-1	CASIQTGTEAFF	TGTGCCAGCATTCAGACAGGGACTGAAGCTTTCTTT
TRBV29-1	TRBD2	many	TRBJ2-1	CSVRLATYNEQFF	TGCAGCGTAAGACTAGCGACATACAATGAGCAGTTCTTC
TRBV20-1	-	many	TRBJ1-2	CSASTGYGYTF	TGCAGTGCTAGTACCGGGTATGGCTACACCTTC
TRBV29-1	TRBD2	many	TRBJ2-3	CSVRASGRRVSDTQYF	TGCAGCGTTCGAGCTAGCGGGAGGAGGGTTTCAGATACGCAGTATTTT
TRBV29-1	-	many	TRBJ2-4	CSRQGGIAKNIQYF	TGCAGCCGCCAGGGGGGCATAGCCAAAAACATTCAGTACTTC
TRBV7-9	-	many	TRBJ2-7	CASSPPRGYEQYF	TGTGCCAGCAGCCCACCCCGGGGCTACGAGCAGTACTTC
TRBV6-2/TRBV6-3	TRBD1	-	TRBJ2-4	CASSLWTGQAKNIQYF	TGTGCCAGCAGTCTATGGACAGGTCAAGCCAAAAACATTCAGTACTTC
TRBV9	-	many	TRBJ1-2	CASSGGGGRSNYGYTF	TGTGCCAGCAGCGGAGGAGGGGGGCGCAGTAACTATGGCTACACCTTC
TRBV7-2	TRBD2	many	TRBJ2-7	CASIPGLAGSAYSYEQYF	TGTGCCAGCATTCCGGGACTAGCGGGATCGGCTTACTCCTACGAGCAGTACTTC
TRBV9	-	many	TRBJ2-1	CASSVAGSYNEQFF	TGTGCCAGCAGCGTAGCGGGGTCCTACAATGAGCAGTTCTTC
TRBV11-2	-	-	TRBJ1-4	CASSLGPLGSKLFF	TGTGCCAGCAGCTTAGGCCCCTTAGGGTCAAAACTGTTTTTT
TRBV3-1	-	many	TRBJ1-6	CASSQDVGFYNSPLHF	TGTGCCAGCAGCCAAGATGTGGGGTTCTATAATTCACCCCTCCACTTT
TRBV12-3/TRBV12-4	TRBD1	many	TRBJ1-6	CASSSTGTGVSPLHF	TGTGCCAGCAGTTCCACCGGGACAGGGGTCTCACCCCTCCACTTT
TRBV7-2	TRBD1	many	TRBJ2-5	CASSSGQGRETQYF	TGTGCCAGCAGCTCCGGACAGGGCCGAGAGACCCAGTACTTC
TRBV5-1	-	many	TRBJ2-3	CASSWRVTDPEDTDTQYF	TGCGCCAGCAGCTGGCGAGTCACGGATCCTGAGGACACAGATACGCAGTATTTT
TRBV20-1	TRBD2	many	TRBJ2-3	CSARDPDREATDTQYF	TGCAGTGCTAGAGATCCCGACCGGGAGGCCACAGATACGCAGTATTTT